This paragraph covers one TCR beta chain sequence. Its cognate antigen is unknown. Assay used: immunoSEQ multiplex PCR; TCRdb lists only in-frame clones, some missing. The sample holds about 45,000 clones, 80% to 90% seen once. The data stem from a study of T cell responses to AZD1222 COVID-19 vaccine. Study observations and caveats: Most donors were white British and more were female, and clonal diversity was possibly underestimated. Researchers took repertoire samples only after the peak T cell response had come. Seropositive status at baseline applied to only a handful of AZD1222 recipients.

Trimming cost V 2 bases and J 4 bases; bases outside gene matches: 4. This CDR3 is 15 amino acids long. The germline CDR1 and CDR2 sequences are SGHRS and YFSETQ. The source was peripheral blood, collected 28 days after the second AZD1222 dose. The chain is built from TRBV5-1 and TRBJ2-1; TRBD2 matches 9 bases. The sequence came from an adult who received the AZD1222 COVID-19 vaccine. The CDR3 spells CASSLGTSRYNEQFF. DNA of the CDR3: TGCGCCAGCAGCTTAGGGACTAGCAGATACAATGAGCAGTTCTTC. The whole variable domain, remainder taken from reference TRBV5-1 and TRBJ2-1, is KAGVTQTPRYLIKTRGQQVTLSCSPISGHRSVSWYQQTPGQGLQFLFEYFSETQRNKGNFPGRFSGRQFSNSRSEMNVSTLELGDSALYLCASSLGTSRYNEQFFGPGTRLTVL.